Detailed here is one TCR beta chain. Its antigen remains unidentified. Reasons for excluding patients were uncontrolled infection, other autoimmune disease, pregnancy or lactation. The source of the PBMCs was 9.5 to 10 ml of fresh peripheral blood. Researchers took RNA transcripts and amplified the TCR beta CDR3 regions from them. Carried out on the TCR CDR3, a first-round RT-PCR used the HTBI primer set. TCRdb reprocessed the multiplex PCR reads with MiXCR, giving one entry per CDR3 protein. The sample lists 600,000 or so distinct CDR3 sequences, more than 12% seen once, with 9.5% to 15% in the top ten. Germline CDR1 SGHAT, CDR2 FQDESV (reference sequence). The length of the CDR3 is 14 residues. V shed 5 bases and J shed 3 bases, with 12 bases lying between them. The sample is drawn from a study of T cells in Graves' hyperthyroidism and ophthalmopathy. Findings and caveats of the study: In blood, most of the thyroid clonotypes expanded above 0.001 were also present. Ophthalmopathy got predicted by the model a median approximately six months before its onset.

The chain links TRBV11-1 to TRBJ2-3; either TRBD1 or TRBD2 may fit D (5 bases each). The TCR was taken from a woman in her forties or fifties with Graves' ophthalmopathy. Sequenced: blood. The CDR3 sequence: CASSDGDRTDTQYF. CDR3 nucleotide sequence: TGTGCCAGCAGCGATGGGGACCGTACAGATACGCAGTATTTT.